The source of this T cell receptor (beta chain) is a study of OX40 agonist ivuxolimab in advanced cancers. For the study at large: Three individuals attained partial responses, comprising one hepatocellular carcinoma case and two cutaneous melanoma cases.

Sequencing was performed with immunoSEQ multiplex PCR; in TCRdb, only in-frame clones are kept and a portion is missing. The sample lists tens of thousands of clones; approximately 90% were seen once. Concerning this clone itself: Its antigen is as yet unknown.

Broader study findings: On average, a greater number of expanded clones characterised CD8+ T cells relative to CD4+.

Blood samples were obtained at baseline, cycle 4 day 1, and cycle 7 day 1. Germline V CDR1 and CDR2: KGHSH, LQKENI. V was clipped by 4 bases and J by 1 base; unmatched bases: 4. The CDR3 is 16 residues long. The sample here was CD4+ or CD8+ T cells sorted from blood, taken in a trial of the OX40 agonist ivuxolimab. The sequence was collected from an adult with an advanced solid tumor such as melanoma, head and neck, liver or kidney cancer. The chain combines TRBV18 with TRBJ2-3; 11 bases line up with TRBD2. The CDR3: CASSLAGGLGTDTQYF. The CDR3 DNA reads as TGTGCCAGCTCACTAGCGGGAGGGCTTGGCACAGATACGCAGTATTTT.